These 27 T cell receptor beta chains originate from one sample sequenced in a study of blood T cell repertoires in COVID-19 (dated by TCRdb to 2020 to 2021). The method behind the library was the immunoSEQ multiplex PCR assay. TCRdb mirrors the immuneACCESS table, restricted to in-frame sequences. Some clones are absent from its copies; in checked studies, under half trace to an unresolved V gene, and the reason for the others is unknown. This sample is represented by about 180,000 clones; around 77% of them were singletons. Jointly, the top ten make up roughly 6.8% of the sample. Sequences were obtained from peripheral blood. The origin of the receptors is a man aged 65-85 years with active or convalescent COVID-19.

This chain links TRBV30 with TRBJ1-4; tentatively, D is TRBD1 (5 bases). The CDR3 is made up of 14 amino acids. Germline-derived CDR1 and CDR2 are GTSNPN and SVGIG (reference sequence). The V end was cut by 4 bases, the J end by 8 bases, with 17 bases between. The CDR3 spells CAWIPGGAGEKLFF. The CDR3 DNA reads as TGTGCCTGGATTCCGGGAGGGGCTGGCGAAAAACTGTTTTTT.

This clone was detected once. This rearrangement joins TRBV10-1 to TRBJ2-2, with TRBD1 identical over 10 bases. This CDR3 region has 13 residues. CDR1 is WNHNN, CDR2 SYGVQD, per germline (reference sequence). With 8 bases clipped from V and 7 bases from J, the junction kept 4 bases outside the gene matches. CDR3 amino acids: CASGTGVYGELFF. CDR3 sequence (DNA): TGCGCCAGCGGGACAGGGGTATACGGGGAGCTGTTTTTT.

In DNA, the CDR3 is TGTGCCATCAGTGAAGGCCTAGCGGGAGCCGAGACCCAGTACTTC. It encodes CAISEGLAGAETQYF. This chain links TRBV10-3 with TRBJ2-5; the match to TRBD2 covers 10 bases. CDR1 is ENHRY, CDR2 SYGVKD, per germline. Unmatched junction bases numbered 6, after V lost 3 bases and J lost 5 bases. The CDR3 spans 15 residues.

The CDR3 nucleotides are TGTGCCAGCTCCCCGAGGGGGCGGCAGAATTCACCCCTCCACTTT. Amino acid sequence: CASSPRGRQNSPLHF. The chain carries TRBV18 and TRBJ1-6; 7 bases agree with TRBD1. The junction had 9 bases not matched to a gene; V was cut back by 6 bases and J by 7 bases. Per germline, CDR1 KGHSH and CDR2 LQKENI. The CDR3 totals 15 residues.

V is TRBV18 and J is TRBJ1-1, with a weak D call TRBD1 (6 bases). The germline V gene has CDR1 KGHSH and CDR2 LQKENI. The CDR3 spans 14 residues. V lost 3 bases, J lost 1 base, and 9 bases lay in between. CDR3 protein: CASSPRTENTEAFF. The CDR3 DNA reads as TGTGCCAGCTCACCTCGGACAGAGAACACTGAAGCTTTCTTT.

The table lists this clone with a count of one. The junction departs from germline at one end; a sequencing error may be responsible. This sequence joins TRBV6-1 and TRBJ1-4; 8 bases align to TRBD1. Per germline, CDR1 MNHNS and CDR2 SASEGT. The CDR3 consists of 17 residues. CDR3 residues: CASSEVGQGPPKEKLFF. In DNA, the CDR3 is TGTGCCAGCAGTGAAGTTGGACAGGGACCCCCTAAGGAAAAACTGTTTTTT.

This chain uses TRBV11-2 with TRBJ1-1; D is possibly TRBD1 (5 bases). Trimming stripped 4 bases from V and 6 bases from J, with 15 bases between. The CDR3 sequence is 14 residues long. Germline lookup yields CDR1 SGHAT and CDR2 FQNNGV. The DNA for the CDR3 is TGTGCCAGCAGCTCCAAGACAGCCTCCCCTGAAGCTTTCTTT. Protein sequence: CASSSKTASPEAFF.

The sample holds a few counts of this clone. The rearrangement joins TRBV28 to TRBJ1-3, with D perhaps TRBD1 (5 bases). From germline, CDR1 is MDHEN and CDR2 SYDVKM. Trimming removed 5 bases from V and 4 bases from J, with 12 bases in between. The CDR3 extends over 14 amino acids. The CDR3 is CASSGQGQGNTIYF. The CDR3 nucleotides are TGTGCCAGCAGTGGACAAGGCCAGGGAAACACCATATATTTT.

This chain connects TRBV5-5 to TRBJ1-2, with TRBD1 identical over 9 bases. CDR3 length: 16 residues. Losses at the gene ends were 5 bases for V and 2 bases for J; bases not matched to a gene: 10. Germline CDR1 is SGHKS and CDR2 is YYEKEE (reference sequence). The DNA for the CDR3 is TGTGCCAGCAGTCAGGGGACAGGGAGGGGGAACTATGGCTACACCTTC. Protein: CASSQGTGRGNYGYTF.

In this sample, this clone turned up a few times. The same CDR3 can be traced to other DNA sequences in this sample. CDR3 in amino acids: CASSLAARLGGITGELFF. The CDR3 DNA reads as TGTGCCAGCAGCTTGGCGGCCAGGCTTGGAGGGATCACCGGGGAGCTGTTTTTT. The gene calls are TRBV5-5 and TRBJ2-2, with D perhaps matching TRBD2 (6 bases). This CDR3 comprises 18 residues. V gave up 0 bases and J gave up 4 bases, with 19 bases separating them. From germline, CDR1 is SGHKS and CDR2 YYEKEE (reference sequence).

DNA for the CDR3: TGTGCCATCAGACCCGGGACTAGCGGGGACGAGCAGTACTTC. Translating it yields CAIRPGTSGDEQYF. The chain combines TRBV10-3 with TRBJ2-7; 13 bases map to TRBD2. The V and J ends lost 6 bases and 5 bases, in that order; junction bases with no gene match: 4. CDR1 ENHRY and CDR2 SYGVKD come from the germline V gene. The CDR3 covers 14 residues.

This clone was recorded a few times. The chain has TRBV18 and TRBJ2-2, with a possible D match to TRBD1 (5 bases). Trimming shortened V by 5 bases and J by 0 bases, and 13 bases separated the two germline ends. The length of the CDR3 is 16 residues. The germline CDR1 and CDR2 sequences are KGHSH and LQKENI. For the CDR3, the DNA is TGTGCCAGCTCAACAGGCCCTGATGCGAACACCGGGGAGCTGTTTTTT. Translated, it gives CASSTGPDANTGELFF.

This clone was counted between two and nine times. This chain connects TRBV9 to TRBJ2-2; D possibly corresponds to TRBD2 (5 bases). CDR1 and CDR2 (germline): SGDLS, YYNGEE. The CDR3 is 18 amino acids. V lost 2 bases, J lost 0 bases, and 17 bases lay in between. CDR3 coding DNA: TGTGCCAGCAGCGTCACGGGGAGCAGATACTCGAACACCGGGGAGCTGTTTTTT. This gives the protein CASSVTGSRYSNTGELFF.

This chain joins TRBV6-5 and TRBJ2-7; no clear D. V lost 2 bases, J lost 2 bases, and 10 bases lay in between. CDR1 MNHEY and CDR2 SVGAGI come from the germline V gene. The CDR3 is 14 residues long. CDR3: CASSYTLVPYEQYF. DNA of the CDR3: TGTGCCAGCAGTTACACCCTAGTACCCTACGAGCAGTACTTC.

The chain is built from TRBV30 and TRBJ1-1; D might be TRBD1 (6 bases). This CDR3 spans 13 amino acids. The germline V gene has CDR1 GTSNPN and CDR2 SVGIG (reference sequence). Trimming stripped 4 bases from V and 1 base from J, with 10 bases between. The DNA for the CDR3 is TGTGCCTGGACCGGGACACCGAACACTGAAGCTTTCTTT. Amino acids: CAWTGTPNTEAFF.

V and J are TRBV2 and TRBJ1-6; perhaps TRBD1 as D (5 bases). Germline CDR1 and CDR2: SNHLY and FYNNEI. With 11 bases removed from V and 2 bases from J, the gap between germline ends came to 10 bases. CDR3 size: 13 residues. The CDR3 DNA is TGTGCCGAGTCGACAGCCTATAATTCACCCCTCCACTTT. Translated: CAESTAYNSPLHF. Full variable domain (missing parts from reference TRBV2 and TRBJ1-6): EPEVTQTPSHQVTQMGQEVILRCVPISNHLYFYWYRQILGQKVEFLVSFYNNEISEKSEIFDDQFSVERPDGSNFTLKIRSTKLEDSAMYFCAESTAYNSPLHFGNGTRLTVT.

This sequence joins TRBV21-1 and TRBJ1-6. TRBV21-1 is a pseudogene. This CDR3 comprises 16 residues. The CDR3 loop reads CASTPIQRRNNSPLHF. CDR3 DNA: TGTGCCAGCACCCCCATACAACGGAGGAATAATTCACCCCTCCACTTT.

The V gene is TRBV2, the J gene TRBJ1-6; 7 bases align to TRBD1. Germline values: CDR1 SNHLY, CDR2 FYNNEI. V was clipped by 7 bases and J by 5 bases; unmatched bases: 5. The CDR3 extends over 14 amino acids. The CDR3 is CASNLQGDNSPLHF. The DNA for the CDR3 is TGTGCCAGCAACCTGCAGGGGGATAATTCACCCCTCCACTTT.

The CDR3 sequence is CASSPTPDRGKTQYF. CDR3 DNA sequence: TGTGCCAGCTCACCGACCCCGGACAGGGGAAAGACCCAGTACTTC. The chain joins TRBV18 to TRBJ2-5, with 9 bases aligning to TRBD1. The CDR3 has 15 residues. Per germline, CDR1 KGHSH and CDR2 LQKENI. After removal of 3 bases from V and 6 bases from J, the junction contained 8 bases not matched to a gene.

This clone came up a few times. The chain couples TRBV6-5 to TRBJ1-1; TRBD1 might be the D (5 bases). The CDR3 spans 14 residues. CDR1 is MNHEY, CDR2 SVGAGI, per germline. Trimming stripped 2 bases from V and 1 base from J, with 8 bases between. The CDR3 spells CASSYDRKNTEAFF. DNA for the CDR3: TGTGCCAGCAGTTACGACAGAAAGAACACTGAAGCTTTCTTT.

V is TRBV6-4 and J is TRBJ1-1; D is ambiguous. The germline V gene has CDR1 MRHNA and CDR2 SNTAGT. Trimming cost V 5 bases and J 5 bases, with 12 bases left between them. The CDR3 runs 13 residues. DNA for the CDR3: TGTGCCAGCAGTTCAAGCAGGAGGACTGAAGCTTTCTTT. Its translation: CASSSSRRTEAFF.

The V call is TRBV15, the J call TRBJ1-2; 12 nucleotides match TRBD1. The CDR3 length is 15 residues. The germline V gene encodes CDR1 LNHNV and CDR2 YYDKDF (reference sequence). V was clipped by 5 bases and J by 5 bases; unmatched bases: 6. The CDR3 region has the DNA TGTGCCACCAGCGATGGGACAGGGGGCTGGTATGGCTACACCTTC. This codes for CATSDGTGGWYGYTF.

The J gene is TRBJ2-7, the V gene TRBV3-1 (or the pseudogene TRBV3-2); 8 nucleotides align to TRBD2. J was trimmed by 5 bases and V by 1 base; bases with no gene match: 4. The CDR3 consists of 14 residues. The germline gives CDR1 LGHDT, CDR2 YNNKEL (reference sequence). In DNA, the CDR3 is TGTGCCAGCAGCCAAGGGAATAGCGGGGACGAGCAGTACTTC. Amino acids: CASSQGNSGDEQYF.

The chain couples TRBV12-5 to TRBJ1-1; D remains unclear. CDR3 length: 13 amino acids. V was trimmed by 0 bases and J by 4 bases, leaving 6 bases between them. Germline V gene sequence: CDR1 LGHNT, CDR2 FRNRAP. CDR3 sequence (DNA): TGTGCTAGTGGTTTGGTACGCGGCACTGAAGCTTTCTTT. Translating it yields CASGLVRGTEAFF.

The V gene is TRBV2, the J gene TRBJ2-3; D is perhaps TRBD2 (5 bases). This CDR3 is built from 14 residues. Germline V gene data show CDR1 as SNHLY and CDR2 as FYNNEI. Trimming cost V 7 bases and J 4 bases, with 15 bases left between them. CDR3 sequence (DNA): TGTGCCAGCACCACAGTACCGGAGGCAGATACGCAGTATTTT. Protein: CASTTVPEADTQYF. Using reference TRBV2 and TRBJ2-3 for the parts outside the CDR3, the full variable domain is EPEVTQTPSHQVTQMGQEVILRCVPISNHLYFYWYRQILGQKVEFLVSFYNNEISEKSEIFDDQFSVERPDGSNFTLKIRSTKLEDSAMYFCASTTVPEADTQYFGPGTRLTVL.

V usage is TRBV5-6 and J usage is TRBJ2-1; 9 positions agree with TRBD2. Per germline, CDR1 SGHDT and CDR2 YYEEEE. The CDR3 spans 17 residues. The ends lost 0 bases at V and 2 bases at J; junction bases unmatched: 6. The CDR3 region is CASSLDGTSTAYNEQFF. The DNA of the CDR3 is TGTGCCAGCAGCTTGGACGGGACTAGCACTGCCTACAATGAGCAGTTCTTC.

The V and J genes are TRBV5-1 and TRBJ2-4; possibly TRBD2 for D (6 bases). Trimming left V 0 bases short and J 3 bases short, with 7 bases between. Per germline, CDR1 SGHRS and CDR2 YFSETQ. The CDR3 runs to 14 residues. The CDR3 spells CASSLAGDKNIQYF. The CDR3 region has the DNA TGCGCCAGCAGCTTGGCGGGAGACAAAAACATTCAGTACTTC.